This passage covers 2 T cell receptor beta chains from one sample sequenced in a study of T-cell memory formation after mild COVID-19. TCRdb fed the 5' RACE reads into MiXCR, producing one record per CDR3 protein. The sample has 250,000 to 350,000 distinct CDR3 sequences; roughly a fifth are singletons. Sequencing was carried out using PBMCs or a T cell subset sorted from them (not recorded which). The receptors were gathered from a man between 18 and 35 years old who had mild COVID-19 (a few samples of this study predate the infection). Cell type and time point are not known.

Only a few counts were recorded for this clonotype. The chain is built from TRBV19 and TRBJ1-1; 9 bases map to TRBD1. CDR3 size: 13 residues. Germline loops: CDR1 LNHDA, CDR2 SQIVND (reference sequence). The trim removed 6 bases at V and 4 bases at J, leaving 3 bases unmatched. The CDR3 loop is CASRVTGGTEAFF. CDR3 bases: TGTGCCAGTAGGGTGACAGGGGGCACTGAAGCTTTCTTT.

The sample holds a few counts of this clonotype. CDR3 region: CASSQRETGNTIYF. DNA of the CDR3: TGTGCCAGCAGCCAACGGGAAACTGGAAACACCATATATTTT. This sequence joins TRBV3-1 and TRBJ1-3; D remains ambiguous. V lost 2 bases, J lost 2 bases, and 7 bases lay in between. This CDR3 contains 14 residues. The germline V gene encodes CDR1 LGHDT and CDR2 YNNKEL (reference sequence).